The next 26 T cell receptor beta chains were all read from a single sample in a study of T cells expressing NK-cell markers. With the 5' RACE reads reprocessed, TCRdb shows one record per CDR3 protein and no DNA. This sample lists some 600,000 distinct CDR3 sequences; its ten largest clones have approximately 3.6%. Sequencing was done on a sample of blood T cells: a sorted CD56 or NKG2C T cell subset, CD4+ or CD8+ T cells, or bulk PBMC T cells (not recorded which). The receptor source for this set is a man between 18 and 29 years old in good health.

V is TRBV5-1 and J is TRBJ2-1. This CDR3 has 14 amino acids. CDR1 is SGHRS and CDR2 is YFSETQ in the germline V gene. The CDR3: CASSPGSSYNEQFF. The whole variable domain, filled in from reference TRBV5-1 and TRBJ2-1, reads KAGVTQTPRYLIKTRGQQVTLSCSPISGHRSVSWYQQTPGQGLQFLFEYFSETQRNKGNFPGRFSGRQFSNSRSEMNVSTLELGDSALYLCASSPGSSYNEQFFGPGTRLTVL.

V gene TRBV9 combines with J gene TRBJ1-3; absent DNA, TCRdb's TRBD1 call cannot be checked. There are 11 residues in the CDR3. CDR1 is SGDLS and CDR2 is YYNGEE in the germline V gene. CDR3: CASSNRDTIYF.

J is TRBJ2-3 and V is TRBV29-1; TCRdb's D gene call, TRBD1, goes unchecked for lack of DNA. The CDR3 consists of 13 residues. The germline V gene encodes CDR1 SQVTM and CDR2 ANQGSEA. CDR3 region: CSVGPGDTDTQYF.

J is TRBJ1-1 and V is TRBV20-1; no DNA is available, so the TRBD1 call from TCRdb remains unchecked. This CDR3 has 18 amino acids. Germline V gives CDR1 DFQATT, CDR2 SNEGSKA (reference sequence). The CDR3 region is CSARDFDRARILNTEAFF.

The V call is TRBV9, the J call TRBJ2-2; TCRdb selects TRBD1, and the lack of DNA leaves this call unchecked. CDR1 and CDR2 from the germline V gene are SGDLS and YYNGEE. CDR3 length: 17 residues. The CDR3 sequence is CASSTRDRHQNTGELFF.

The rearrangement uses TRBV9 and TRBJ2-1; the D call of TRBD2 rests on TCRdb alone, since no DNA is present to check it. CDR3 length: 15 amino acids. Germline lookup yields CDR1 SGDLS and CDR2 YYNGEE. The CDR3 spells CASSSGTRKKNEQFF.

This chain links TRBV25-1 with TRBJ1-2; the D call of TRBD1 rests on TCRdb alone, since no DNA is present to check it. Germline CDR1 MGHDK, CDR2 SYGVNS. The CDR3 contains 14 residues. The chain's CDR3 is CASSEPGTVDGYTF.

The chain is built from TRBV6-2 or TRBV6-3 and TRBJ2-1. The length of the CDR3 is 14 residues. Germline V gene sequence: CDR1 MNHEY, CDR2 SVGEGT. The CDR3 spells CASSFGLAYNEQFF.

The CDR3 here is CASSLHPGGEAFF. The chain links TRBV7-6 to TRBJ1-1; TCRdb indicates TRBD1, and absent DNA this call remains unverified. Looked up from germline, CDR1 is SGHVS and CDR2 is FNYEAQ. This CDR3 is built from 13 residues. The variable domain in full, with the rest retrieved from reference TRBV7-6 and TRBJ1-1, is GAGVSQSPRYKVTKRGQDVALRCDPISGHVSLYWYRQALGQGPEFLTYFNYEAQQDKSGLPNDRFSAERPEGSISTLTIQRTEQRDSAMYRCASSLHPGGEAFFGQGTRLTVV.

CDR3 loop: CASSHSTGKGNEKLFF. This chain joins TRBV5-1 and TRBJ1-4; the D call of TRBD1 rests on TCRdb alone, since no DNA is present to check it. Germline lookup yields CDR1 SGHRS and CDR2 YFSETQ. The CDR3 loop spans 16 amino acids.

This chain links TRBV11-2 with TRBJ2-1; there is no DNA to check the TCRdb D call of TRBD2. Germline loops: CDR1 SGHAT, CDR2 FQNNGV. CDR3 length: 14 amino acids. The CDR3 loop is CASSLWGEYNEQFF.

J is TRBJ1-2 and V is TRBV24-1; checking the TCRdb D call of TRBD1 is not possible without DNA. The CDR3 runs 15 residues. Germline CDR1 KGHDR, CDR2 SFDVKD. The CDR3 here is CATSDQRDRGSGYTF.

This chain connects TRBV29-1 to TRBJ2-3; absent DNA, TCRdb's TRBD1 call cannot be checked. Germline V gives CDR1 SQVTM, CDR2 ANQGSEA. The CDR3 loop spans 14 amino acids. CDR3 sequence: CSVVPPGSTDTQYF.

The V call is TRBV27, the J call TRBJ1-4. In germline, CDR1 is MNHEY, CDR2 SMNVEV (reference sequence). The CDR3 totals 13 residues. The CDR3 is CASSLKANEKLFF.

The rearrangement joins TRBV7-9 to TRBJ1-6; no DNA is available, so the TRBD1 call from TCRdb remains unchecked. Germline V CDR1 and CDR2: SEHNR, FQNEAQ (reference sequence). CDR3 length: 13 residues. The CDR3 region is CASSPAQGTPLHF.

V gene TRBV4-2 combines with J gene TRBJ2-1; without DNA, the TCRdb call of TRBD2 cannot be checked. Germline V CDR1 and CDR2: LGHNA, YNFKEQ. The CDR3 is 17 amino acids. The CDR3: CASSQGGDLSTHNEQFF.

The V call is TRBV9, the J call TRBJ2-1; TCRdb's assignment of TRBD1 cannot be checked, as there is no DNA. This CDR3 comprises 16 residues. The germline V gene has CDR1 SGDLS and CDR2 YYNGEE. The CDR3 sequence is CASSVEVRTGIYEQFF.

This chain links TRBV5-1 with TRBJ2-1; absent DNA, TCRdb's TRBD1 call cannot be checked. Germline V gene sequence: CDR1 SGHRS, CDR2 YFSETQ. The CDR3 extends over 18 amino acids. CDR3 sequence: CASSPLEGATRSYNEQFF.

The genes are TRBV5-5 and TRBJ1-1; absent DNA, TCRdb's TRBD1 call cannot be checked. Germline V gene lookup returns CDR1 SGHKS and CDR2 YYEKEE (reference sequence). CDR3 length: 14 residues. The chain's CDR3 is CASSFSSGDTEAFF.

The rearrangement joins TRBV29-1 to TRBJ2-1; TCRdb reports TRBD2, a call that lacks DNA to check it against. The CDR3 runs to 13 residues. Germline loops: CDR1 SQVTM, CDR2 ANQGSEA. The CDR3 here is CSVGERGTNEQFF.

CDR3 amino acids: CASSAAFTEQPQHF. This chain links TRBV11-2 with TRBJ1-5. There are 14 residues in the CDR3. Germline values: CDR1 SGHAT, CDR2 FQNNGV.

The gene calls are TRBV29-1 and TRBJ2-5; TCRdb's D call, TRBD1, is unchecked because there is no DNA. The length of the CDR3 is 13 residues. Germline values: CDR1 SQVTM, CDR2 ANQGSEA. CDR3 sequence: CSGGMWELETQYF.

V gene TRBV20-1 combines with J gene TRBJ2-1. The CDR3 loop spans 15 amino acids. Germline CDR1 is DFQATT and CDR2 is SNEGSKA (reference sequence). CDR3 sequence reads: CSARARLANYNEQFF.

The rearrangement links TRBV4-3 to TRBJ2-2. This CDR3 is 16 amino acids long. Germline values: CDR1 LGHNA, CDR2 YSLEER. The CDR3 loop reads CASSPKSEPNTGELFF.

CDR3 amino acids: CASGYGRAMAEAFF. The genes are TRBV12-5 and TRBJ1-1. This CDR3 has 14 residues. Germline CDR1 reads LGHNT; CDR2 reads FRNRAP. The entire variable domain, with the rest obtained from reference TRBV12-5 and TRBJ1-1, is as follows: DARVTQTPRHKVTEMGQEVTMRCQPILGHNTVFWYRQTMMQGLELLAYFRNRAPLDDSGMPKDRFSAEMPDATLATLKIQPSEPRDSAVYFCASGYGRAMAEAFFGQGTRLTVV.

The CDR3 protein is CASSPAPSTDTQYF. V usage is TRBV12-3 or TRBV12-4 and J usage is TRBJ2-3; TCRdb's assignment of TRBD1 cannot be checked, as there is no DNA. The CDR3 runs 14 residues.